The entry below describes one TCR beta chain. The antigen is unknown. The authors produced TCR alpha and TCR beta cDNA libraries with sample barcodes and UMIs by 5'RACE using constant-segment primers. Using its own MiXCR run on the 5' RACE reads, TCRdb lists one record per CDR3 protein. The table shows some 65,000 distinct CDR3 sequences, with roughly a sixth occurring only once. This record comes from a study of T-cell memory formation after mild COVID-19. General study points: Clones contracting over day 15 to 85 were CD4/CD8 balanced, with later expanders leaning CD4+. The SARS-CoV-2 specificity of second-wave clones reaching peak at day 37 remained unverified.

CDR3 length: 14 amino acids. Germline V CDR1 and CDR2: LGHNA, YSLEER. Trimming stripped 1 base from V and 5 bases from J, with 12 bases between. The sequenced material came from PBMCs or a T cell subset sorted from them (not recorded which). The chain recombines TRBV4-3 with TRBJ2-7; D could derive from TRBD1 or TRBD2 (6 bases each). This TCR derives from an adult woman who had mild COVID-19 (a few samples of this study predate the infection). Cell type and time point are not known. CDR3 sequence: CASSQGRGVHEQYF. The CDR3 region has the DNA TGCGCCAGCAGCCAAGGGAGGGGGGTCCACGAGCAGTACTTC.